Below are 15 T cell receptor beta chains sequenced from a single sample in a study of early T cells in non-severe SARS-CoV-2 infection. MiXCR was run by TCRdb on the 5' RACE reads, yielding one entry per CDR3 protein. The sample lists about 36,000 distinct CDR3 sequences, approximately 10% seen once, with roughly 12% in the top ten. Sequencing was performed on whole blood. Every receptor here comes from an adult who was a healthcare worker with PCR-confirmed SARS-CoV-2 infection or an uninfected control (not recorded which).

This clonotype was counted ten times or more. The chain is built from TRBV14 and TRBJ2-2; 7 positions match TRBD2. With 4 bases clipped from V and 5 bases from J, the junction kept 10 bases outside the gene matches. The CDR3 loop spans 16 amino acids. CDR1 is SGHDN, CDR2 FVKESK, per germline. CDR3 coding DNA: TGTGCCAGCAGCCGGACCGGGGGGTCGTGGACCGGGGAGCTGTTTTTT. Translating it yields CASSRTGGSWTGELFF.

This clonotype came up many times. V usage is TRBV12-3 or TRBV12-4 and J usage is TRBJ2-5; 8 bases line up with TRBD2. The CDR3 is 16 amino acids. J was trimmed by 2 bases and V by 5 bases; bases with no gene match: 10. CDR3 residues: CASSPGGAGVQETQYF. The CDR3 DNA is TGTGCCAGCAGTCCCGGGGGGGCGGGGGTTCAAGAGACCCAGTACTTC.

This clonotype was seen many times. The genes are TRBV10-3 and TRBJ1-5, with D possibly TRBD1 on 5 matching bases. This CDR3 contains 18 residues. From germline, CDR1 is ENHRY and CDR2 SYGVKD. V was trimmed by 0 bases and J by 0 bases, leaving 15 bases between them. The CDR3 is CAISESGVRATSNQPQHF. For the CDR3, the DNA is TGTGCCATCAGTGAGTCGGGGGTTCGAGCTACTAGCAATCAGCCCCAGCATTTT.

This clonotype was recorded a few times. CDR3 sequence: CASSPQPVTGNTIYF. Written as DNA, the CDR3 is TGTGCCAGCAGCCCACAGCCGGTTACTGGAAACACCATATATTTT. The chain joins TRBV7-2 to TRBJ1-3; no clear D gene. Trimming removed 5 bases from V and 2 bases from J, with 13 bases in between. The length of the CDR3 is 15 residues. The germline V gene encodes CDR1 SGHTA and CDR2 FQGNSA.

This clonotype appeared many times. The CDR3 DNA reads TGCAGCGTATCAGACCTGAACTCCTACGAGCAGTACTTC. Translation gives CSVSDLNSYEQYF. The rearrangement joins TRBV29-1 to TRBJ2-7; D not certain. Between the trimmed V and J ends, which lost 6 bases and 0 bases, there was a span of 12 bases. CDR3 length equals 13 residues. The germline gives CDR1 SQVTM, CDR2 ANQGSEA.

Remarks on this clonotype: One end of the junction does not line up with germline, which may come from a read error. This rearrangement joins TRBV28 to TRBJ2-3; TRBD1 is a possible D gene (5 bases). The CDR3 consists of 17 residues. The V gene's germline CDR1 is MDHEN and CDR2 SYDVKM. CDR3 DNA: TGTGTCAGCAGTTTATCCCCTGCAGGGTACAGCACAGATACGCAGTATTTT. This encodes CVSSLSPAGYSTDTQYF.

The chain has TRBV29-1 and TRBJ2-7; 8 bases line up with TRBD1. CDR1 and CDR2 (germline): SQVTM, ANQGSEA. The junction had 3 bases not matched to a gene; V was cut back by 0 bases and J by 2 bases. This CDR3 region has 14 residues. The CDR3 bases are TGCAGCGTTGAAGAGACAGGGGCGGCCTACGAGCAGTACTTC. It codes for CSVEETGAAYEQYF.

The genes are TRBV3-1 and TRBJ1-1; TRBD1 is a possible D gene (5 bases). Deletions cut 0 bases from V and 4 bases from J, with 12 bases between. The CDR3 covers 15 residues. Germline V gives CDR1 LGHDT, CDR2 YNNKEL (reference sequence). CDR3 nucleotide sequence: TGTGCCAGCAGCCAAGACTTGGGGACCGGCACTGAAGCTTTCTTT. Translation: CASSQDLGTGTEAFF.

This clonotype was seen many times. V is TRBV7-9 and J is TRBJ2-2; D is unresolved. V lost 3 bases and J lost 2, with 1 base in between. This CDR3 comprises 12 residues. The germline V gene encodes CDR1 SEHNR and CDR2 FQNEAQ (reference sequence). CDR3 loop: CASSFNTGELFF. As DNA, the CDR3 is TGTGCCAGCAGCTTCAACACCGGGGAGCTGTTTTTT. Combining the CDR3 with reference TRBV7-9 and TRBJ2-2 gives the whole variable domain DTGVSQNPRHKITKRGQNVTFRCDPISEHNRLYWYRQTLGQGPEFLTYFQNEAQLEKSRLLSDRFSAERPKGSFSTLEIQRTEQGDSAMYLCASSFNTGELFFGEGSRLTVL.

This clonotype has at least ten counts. The CDR3 coding sequence is TGTGCCAGCAGCTTAGGTGGGTCGTACACTGAAGCTTTCTTT. It yields the protein CASSLGGSYTEAFF. The chain recombines TRBV7-6 with TRBJ1-1; D remains ambiguous. CDR3 length: 14 amino acids. V was clipped by 1 base and J by 3 bases, with 9 bases between them. CDR1 is SGHVS and CDR2 is FNYEAQ in the germline V gene.

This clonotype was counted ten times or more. CDR3 region: CASSLGMAGQGANVLTF. In DNA, the CDR3 is TGTGCCAGCAGCTTAGGGATGGCAGGGCAGGGGGCCAACGTCCTGACTTTC. The rearrangement uses TRBV7-3 and TRBJ2-6, with D possibly being TRBD1 (5 bases). Germline CDR1 reads SGHTA; CDR2 reads FQGTGA. The CDR3 is 17 residues long. V was clipped by 2 bases and J by 4 bases, with 15 bases between them.

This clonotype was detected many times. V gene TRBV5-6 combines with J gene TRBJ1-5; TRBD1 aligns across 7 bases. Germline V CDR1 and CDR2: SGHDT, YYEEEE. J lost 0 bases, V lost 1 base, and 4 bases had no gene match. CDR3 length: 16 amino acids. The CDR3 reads CASSLKTGDSNQPQHF. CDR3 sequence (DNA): TGTGCCAGCAGCTTGAAAACAGGGGATAGCAATCAGCCCCAGCATTTT. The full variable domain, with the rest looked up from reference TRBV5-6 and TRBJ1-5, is DAGVTQSPTHLIKTRGQQVTLRCSPKSGHDTVSWYQQALGQGPQFIFQYYEEEERQRGNFPDRFSGHQFPNYSSELNVNALLLGDSALYLCASSLKTGDSNQPQHFGDGTRLSIL.

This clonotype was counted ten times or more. The CDR3 coding sequence is TGTGCCAGCTCGACTAGGGACAGAGGCACAGATACGCAGTATTTT. Translated, it gives CASSTRDRGTDTQYF. This rearrangement joins TRBV2 to TRBJ2-3, with D perhaps TRBD1 (7 bases). V shed 8 bases and J shed 1 base, with 16 bases lying between them. Germline CDR1 reads SNHLY; CDR2 reads FYNNEI. The length of the CDR3 is 15 residues. The full variable domain, its missing parts supplied by reference TRBV2 and TRBJ2-3, is EPEVTQTPSHQVTQMGQEVILRCVPISNHLYFYWYRQILGQKVEFLVSFYNNEISEKSEIFDDQFSVERPDGSNFTLKIRSTKLEDSAMYFCASSTRDRGTDTQYFGPGTRLTVL.

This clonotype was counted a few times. The CDR3 protein is CASSPSGRGIDTQYF. CDR3 sequence (DNA): TGTGCCAGCAGTCCCTCGGGGAGGGGGATAGATACGCAGTATTTT. V and J are TRBV6-4 and TRBJ2-3, with TRBD2 as a possible D gene (7 bases). The germline V gene has CDR1 MRHNA and CDR2 SNTAGT. The V end was cut by 5 bases, the J end by 5 bases, with 17 bases between. The CDR3 runs 15 residues.

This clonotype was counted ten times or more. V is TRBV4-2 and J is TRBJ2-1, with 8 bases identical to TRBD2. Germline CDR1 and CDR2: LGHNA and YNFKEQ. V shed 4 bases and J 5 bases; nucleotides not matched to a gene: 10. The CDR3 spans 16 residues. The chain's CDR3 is CASSRRASGGHNEQFF. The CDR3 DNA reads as TGTGCCAGCAGCCGGAGAGCGAGCGGGGGCCACAATGAGCAGTTCTTC.